The clone carrying this T cell receptor beta chain was picked up one time. The data are from a study of blood T cell repertoires in COVID-19. Generated by immunoSEQ multiplex PCR, the TCRdb table keeps only in-frame clones and is missing some. The table includes about 140,000 clones, 65% to 90% detected once. From germline, CDR1 is MGHRA and CDR2 YSYEKL. Unmatched junction bases numbered 12, after V lost 5 bases and J lost 4 bases. This CDR3 spans 17 amino acids. The rearrangement joins TRBV4-1 to TRBJ2-5; 11 bases align to TRBD1. The TCR comes from a man aged 60 to 75 with active or convalescent COVID-19. The specimen was peripheral blood. The DNA of the CDR3 is TGCGCCAGCAGCTCCCCGGGGACAGGGGGGGCTGGAGAGACCCAGTACTTC. It specifies CASSSPGTGGAGETQYF.